This TCR beta chain was profiled in a study of CD8 T cells in Susac syndrome. Random hexamers primed reverse transcription of roughly 0.45 to 1 ug RNA. One entry per CDR3 protein, called by TCRdb with MiXCR from the immunoSEQ multiplex PCR reads. The sample carries around 230,000 distinct CDR3 sequences, 96% recorded once. This clonotype was counted a single time. After removal of 2 bases from V and 8 bases from J, the junction contained 13 bases not matched to a gene. This CDR3 has 17 amino acids. The origin of this receptor is a human donor with Susac syndrome. Material: CD4+ T cells from PBMCs. The chain recombines TRBV6-7 with TRBJ2-1; 9 bases agree with TRBD2. TRBV6-7 is sorted into the ORF group, with uncertain function. This chain's CDR3 is CASSYTAVSGSPHEQFF. DNA of the CDR3: TGTGCCAGCAGTTACACCGCGGTTAGCGGGAGTCCCCATGAGCAGTTCTTC.